These 4 T cell receptor beta chains were all obtained from the same sample, sequenced in a study of graft-versus-host responses after intestinal transplantation. These receptors are not linked to any known antigen. The table came from immunoSEQ multiplex PCR; TCRdb's copy has only in-frame clones and leaves some out. The repertoire has more than 85,000 clones, about 93% of them found once; the top ten carry roughly 2%. Sequencing was performed on unstimulated CD8+ T cells sorted from spleen or lymph node cells, taken before intestinal transplant. The receptors come from a human donor who received an intestinal transplant.

This clone was detected a few times. The chain couples TRBV2 to TRBJ1-6, with 7 bases that match TRBD1. V trimming: 7 bases; J trimming: 0 bases; junction bases outside the gene matches: 12. The CDR3 totals 18 residues. Germline V CDR1 and CDR2: SNHLY, FYNNEI. In DNA, the CDR3 is TGTGCCAGCACCCACAGGGACAGAATAAGCTCCTATAATTCACCCCTCCACTTT. Translated: CASTHRDRISSYNSPLHF.

The chain recombines TRBV4-3 with TRBJ2-5, with TRBD2 matching 10 bases. CDR1 is LGHNA and CDR2 is YSLEER in the germline V gene. The J segment lost 3 bases and the V segment lost 0 bases, leaving 4 bases of the junction unmatched. The CDR3 length is 16 residues. CDR3 nucleotide sequence: TGCGCCAGCAGCCAAGATTTCGGGACTAGCGAAGAGACCCAGTACTTC. Amino acid sequence: CASSQDFGTSEETQYF.

The chain links TRBV27 to TRBJ2-5; 10 positions agree with TRBD1. Germline V gene data show CDR1 as MNHEY and CDR2 as SMNVEV (reference sequence). The V segment lost 6 bases and the J segment 3 bases; nucleotides outside the gene matches: 7. The CDR3 is 15 amino acids. In DNA, the CDR3 is TGTGCCAGCAGCCCTACCGGACAGGGGGAAGAGACCCAGTACTTC. It encodes CASSPTGQGEETQYF.

The chain uses TRBV9 and TRBJ2-3; D gene uncertain. The germline V gene has CDR1 SGDLS and CDR2 YYNGEE. V was shortened by 0 bases and J by 4 bases, with 9 bases between the two germline ends. The CDR3 has 14 amino acids. The CDR3, as DNA: TGTGCCAGCAGCGTAGATCTAGGTCCAGATACGCAGTATTTT. Residues: CASSVDLGPDTQYF. Complete variable domain (other parts from reference TRBV9 and TRBJ2-3): DSGVTQTPKHLITATGQRVTLRCSPRSGDLSVYWYQQSLDQGLQFLIQYYNGEERAKGNILERFSAQQFPDLHSELNLSSLELGDSALYFCASSVDLGPDTQYFGPGTRLTVL.